Shown below are 18 T cell receptor beta chains from a single sample sequenced in a study of cytomegalovirus exposure and HLA in healthy donors. PCR involved 60 Vbeta and 13 Jbeta primers. Data came from immunoSEQ multiplex PCR; TCRdb stores just in-frame clones and leaves some out. Among around 160,000 clones listed, more than 70% were seen once. What was sequenced was PBMCs. These TCRs come from a woman aged 40 to 50 in good health and CMV-seropositive.

The chain recombines TRBV7-2 with TRBJ1-1, with D perhaps TRBD1 (6 bases). Germline V CDR1 and CDR2: SGHTA, FQGNSA. The CDR3 is 14 amino acids. Trimming cost V 0 bases and J 3 bases, with 8 bases left between them. The CDR3 sequence: CASSLAAGDTEAFF. CDR3 in DNA: TGTGCCAGCAGCTTAGCAGCAGGGGACACTGAAGCTTTCTTT.

The genes are TRBV29-1 and TRBJ2-1; D gene uncertain. The germline V gene has CDR1 SQVTM and CDR2 ANQGSEA. This CDR3 has 14 amino acids. The V end lost 5 bases, the J end lost 0 bases, and 11 bases lay between the germline ends. The CDR3 is CSVFAPPSYNEQFF. For the CDR3, the DNA is TGCAGCGTTTTTGCGCCACCCTCCTACAATGAGCAGTTCTTC.

The CDR3 nucleotides are TGTGCCAGCAGCCGAACCGCCACTAGTCCCGGGGAGCTGTTTTTT. Its translation is CASSRTATSPGELFF. The chain has TRBV7-2 and TRBJ2-2; a possible D gene is TRBD2 (5 bases). V was trimmed by 5 bases and J by 6 bases, leaving 16 bases between them. The CDR3 totals 15 residues. CDR1 SGHTA and CDR2 FQGNSA come from the germline V gene.

The chain is built from TRBV5-1 and TRBJ2-2; the match to TRBD2 covers 9 bases. V was pared by 4 bases and J by 5 bases, with 9 bases of the junction left unmatched. Germline V gene lookup returns CDR1 SGHRS and CDR2 YFSETQ. CDR3 length equals 16 residues. As DNA, the CDR3 is TGCGCCAGCAGCCAATTTAGCGGGAGCCGTACCGGGGAGCTGTTTTTT. Protein: CASSQFSGSRTGELFF.

This chain connects TRBV19 to TRBJ2-1, with D maybe TRBD1 (6 bases). Germline CDR1 is LNHDA and CDR2 is SQIVND (reference sequence). CDR3 length: 13 residues. V gave up 3 bases and J gave up 10 bases, with 13 bases separating them. The CDR3 region is CASSMNREEEQFF. Written as DNA, the CDR3 is TGTGCCAGTAGTATGAACAGGGAAGAGGAGCAGTTCTTC. Filled out from reference TRBV19 and TRBJ2-1, the complete variable domain reads DGGITQSPKYLFRKEGQNVTLSCEQNLNHDAMYWYRQDPGQGLRLIYYSQIVNDFQKGDIAEGYSVSREKKESFPLTVTSAQKNPTAFYLCASSMNREEEQFFGPGTRLTVL.

V is TRBV7-8 and J is TRBJ2-7; maybe TRBD2 (6 bases). Germline V gene lookup returns CDR1 SGHVS and CDR2 FQNEAQ. Trimming stripped 8 bases from V and 2 bases from J, with 16 bases between. The CDR3 is made up of 14 amino acids. In DNA, the CDR3 is TGTGCCAGCGGATTCCGGGACTCCCCCTACGAGCAGTACTTC. Its protein product is CASGFRDSPYEQYF.

J is TRBJ1-3 and V is TRBV2, with D possibly TRBD1 on 5 matching bases. There are 14 residues in the CDR3. V shed 4 bases and J shed 4 bases, with 11 bases lying between them. Germline CDR1 and CDR2: SNHLY and FYNNEI. CDR3 sequence: CASSVGGYGNTIYF. The CDR3 bases are TGTGCCAGCAGTGTGGGGGGGTACGGAAACACCATATATTTT.

This clone occurred a few times. The genes are TRBV5-4 and TRBJ1-1; D gene uncertain. The V end lost 0 bases, the J end lost 6 bases, and 15 bases lay between the germline ends. Per germline, CDR1 SGHNT and CDR2 YYREEE (reference sequence). This CDR3 comprises 15 residues. The CDR3 loop is CASSLGGRVFAEAFF. CDR3 nucleotide sequence: TGTGCCAGCAGCTTGGGTGGGAGGGTATTCGCTGAAGCTTTCTTT.

The chain employs TRBV7-9 and TRBJ1-1; D unclear. CDR3 size: 14 residues. Between the trimmed V and J ends, which lost 3 bases and 1 base, there was a span of 9 bases. Per the germline V gene, CDR1 is SEHNR and CDR2 is FQNEAQ (reference sequence). CDR3 nucleotides: TGTGCCAGCAGCTTGAACTTTGGGAACACTGAAGCTTTCTTT. Its protein is CASSLNFGNTEAFF.

The chain uses TRBV28 and TRBJ1-1; D call uncertain. The ends were cut back, 6 bases at V and 0 bases at J, with 11 bases in the middle. The germline CDR1 and CDR2 sequences are MDHEN and SYDVKM. This CDR3 is 14 amino acids long. The CDR3 region is CASSKAGMNTEAFF. CDR3 in DNA: TGTGCCAGCAGCAAAGCGGGGATGAACACTGAAGCTTTCTTT.

The chain couples TRBV19 to TRBJ1-5; a weak D match, TRBD1 (6 bases). The V end was cut by 3 bases, the J end by 6 bases, with 24 bases between. CDR1 is LNHDA and CDR2 is SQIVND in the germline V gene (reference sequence). The CDR3 runs to 18 residues. Here the CDR3 DNA reads TGTGCCAGTAGTATGGCCTGGTGGGGCAGGGGATCGACTCAGCCCCAGCATTTT. Amino acids: CASSMAWWGRGSTQPQHF.

The CDR3 DNA follows: TGTGCCAGCAGCGTAGAAACTAGCGGGAGGGTCTACAATGAGCAGTTCTTC. It encodes CASSVETSGRVYNEQFF. The V and J genes are TRBV9 and TRBJ2-1, with 13 bases identical to TRBD2. The CDR3 consists of 17 residues. In germline, CDR1 is SGDLS, CDR2 YYNGEE. The J segment lost 3 bases and the V segment lost 0 bases, leaving 3 bases of the junction unmatched.

V gene TRBV6-1 combines with J gene TRBJ2-6; possibly TRBD2 for D (6 bases). The CDR3 extends over 15 amino acids. V was pared by 7 bases and J by 4 bases, with 14 bases between. In germline, CDR1 is MNHNS, CDR2 SASEGT. This chain's CDR3 is CASKVGGRGANVLTF. The CDR3 DNA reads as TGTGCCAGCAAAGTCGGGGGTAGAGGGGCCAACGTCCTGACTTTC.

The chain has TRBV4-2 and TRBJ2-1; D is perhaps TRBD2 (6 bases). The CDR3 is 15 amino acids. In germline, CDR1 is LGHNA, CDR2 YNFKEQ. Trimming pared 0 bases from V and 5 bases from J, leaving 11 bases between. CDR3 sequence (DNA): TGTGCCAGCAGCCAAGAAACTAGCCGCCACAATGAGCAGTTCTTC. This sequence encodes CASSQETSRHNEQFF.

The CDR3 here is CASSSTRKQVVETQYF. Written as DNA, the CDR3 is TGTGCCAGCAGTTCGACCCGCAAACAGGTGGTGGAGACCCAGTACTTC. This chain joins TRBV28 and TRBJ2-5; TRBD1 might be the D (5 bases). The V gene's germline CDR1 is MDHEN and CDR2 SYDVKM. Trimming removed 4 bases at V and 5 bases at J, with 20 bases between. The CDR3 contains 16 residues. Variable domain in full (rest from reference TRBV28 and TRBJ2-5): DVKVTQSSRYLVKRTGEKVFLECVQDMDHENMFWYRQDPGLGLRLIYFSYDVKMKEKGDIPEGYSVSREKKERFSLILESASTNQTSMYLCASSSTRKQVVETQYFGPGTRLLVL.

This chain joins TRBV10-3 and TRBJ1-4, with 7 bases that match TRBD1. CDR3 size: 13 residues. The V segment lost 1 base and the J segment 14 bases; nucleotides outside the gene matches: 7. The germline V gene has CDR1 ENHRY and CDR2 SYGVKD. CDR3 loop: CAISELERGQLFF. The CDR3 bases are TGTGCCATCAGTGAGTTGGAAAGGGGACAGCTGTTTTTT.

The genes are TRBV5-1 and TRBJ1-2; D ambiguous. CDR1 is SGHRS, CDR2 YFSETQ, per germline. Trimming shortened V by 0 bases and J by 2 bases, and 5 bases separated the two germline ends. The CDR3 runs to 13 residues. The CDR3 DNA reads as TGCGCCAGCAGCTTGGACAGAAACTATGGCTACACCTTC. This encodes CASSLDRNYGYTF.

This clone was recorded a few times. The rearrangement joins TRBV28 to TRBJ1-4, with 8 bases that match TRBD1. The germline V gene encodes CDR1 MDHEN and CDR2 SYDVKM. The trim removed 2 bases at V and 4 bases at J, leaving 6 bases unmatched. The CDR3 is made up of 16 amino acids. The CDR3 DNA reads as TGTGCCAGCAGTTTAGCCGGGACAGGTATTAATGAAAAACTGTTTTTT. This gives the protein CASSLAGTGINEKLFF.